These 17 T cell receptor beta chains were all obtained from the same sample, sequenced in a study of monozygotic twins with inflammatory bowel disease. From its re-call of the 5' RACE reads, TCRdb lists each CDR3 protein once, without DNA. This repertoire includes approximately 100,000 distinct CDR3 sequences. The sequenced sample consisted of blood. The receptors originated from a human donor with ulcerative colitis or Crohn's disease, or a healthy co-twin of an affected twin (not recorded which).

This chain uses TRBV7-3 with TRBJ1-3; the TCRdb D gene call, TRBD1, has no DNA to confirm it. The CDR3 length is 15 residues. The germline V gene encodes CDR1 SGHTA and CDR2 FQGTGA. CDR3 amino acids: CASSLRGQPGNTIYF.

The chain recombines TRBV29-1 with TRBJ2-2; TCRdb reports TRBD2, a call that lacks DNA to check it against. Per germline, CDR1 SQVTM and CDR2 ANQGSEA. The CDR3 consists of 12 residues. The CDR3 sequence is CSARLGTGELFF.

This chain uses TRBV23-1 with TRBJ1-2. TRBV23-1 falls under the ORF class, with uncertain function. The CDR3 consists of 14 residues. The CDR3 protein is CASSQFKGSYGYTF.

The CDR3 is CASSLSPGSEKLFF. This chain connects TRBV7-2 to TRBJ1-4. The CDR3 covers 14 residues. The germline gives CDR1 SGHTA, CDR2 FQGNSA.

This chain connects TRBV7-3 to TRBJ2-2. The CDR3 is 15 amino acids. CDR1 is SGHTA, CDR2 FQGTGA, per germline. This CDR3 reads CASSHKTSNTGELFF. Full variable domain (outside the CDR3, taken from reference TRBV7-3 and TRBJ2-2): GAGVSQTPSNKVTEKGKYVELRCDPISGHTALYWYRQSLGQGPEFLIYFQGTGAADDSGLPNDRFFAVRPEGSVSTLKIQRTERGDSAVYLCASSHKTSNTGELFFGEGSRLTVL.

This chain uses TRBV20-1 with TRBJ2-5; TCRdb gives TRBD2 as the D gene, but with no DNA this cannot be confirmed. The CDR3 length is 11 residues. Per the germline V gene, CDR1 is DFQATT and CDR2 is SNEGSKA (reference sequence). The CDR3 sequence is CSGGLGQTQYF.

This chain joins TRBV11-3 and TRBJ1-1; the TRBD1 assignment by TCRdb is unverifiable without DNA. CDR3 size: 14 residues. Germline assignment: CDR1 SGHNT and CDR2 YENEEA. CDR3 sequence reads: CASSLGQGHTEAFF.

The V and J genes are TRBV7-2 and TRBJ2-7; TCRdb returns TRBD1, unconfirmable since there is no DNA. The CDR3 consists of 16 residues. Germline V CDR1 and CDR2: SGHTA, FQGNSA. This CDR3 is CASSAGTGRLPYEQYF.

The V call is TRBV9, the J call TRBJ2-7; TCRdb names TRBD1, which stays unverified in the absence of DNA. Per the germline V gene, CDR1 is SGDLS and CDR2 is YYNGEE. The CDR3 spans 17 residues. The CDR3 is CASSVAIGTGDSYEQYF. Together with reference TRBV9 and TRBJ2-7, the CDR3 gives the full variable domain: DSGVTQTPKHLITATGQRVTLRCSPRSGDLSVYWYQQSLDQGLQFLIQYYNGEERAKGNILERFSAQQFPDLHSELNLSSLELGDSALYFCASSVAIGTGDSYEQYFGPGTRLTVT.

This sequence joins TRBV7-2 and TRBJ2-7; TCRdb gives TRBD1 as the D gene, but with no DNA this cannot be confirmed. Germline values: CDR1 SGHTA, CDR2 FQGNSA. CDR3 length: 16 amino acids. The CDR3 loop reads CASTNIKKGAAVEQYF.

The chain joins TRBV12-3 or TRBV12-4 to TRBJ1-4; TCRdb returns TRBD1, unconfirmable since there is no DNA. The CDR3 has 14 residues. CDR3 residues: CASSFSLSAEKLFF.

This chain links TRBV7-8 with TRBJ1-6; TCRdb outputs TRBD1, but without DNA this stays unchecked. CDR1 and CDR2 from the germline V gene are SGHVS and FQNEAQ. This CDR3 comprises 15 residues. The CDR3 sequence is CASSQSTGNYSPLHF.

CDR3 loop: CASSPPSGRLTDTQYF. The chain combines TRBV5-6 with TRBJ2-3; TCRdb selects TRBD2, and the lack of DNA leaves this call unchecked. In germline, CDR1 is SGHDT, CDR2 YYEEEE. The CDR3 covers 16 residues.

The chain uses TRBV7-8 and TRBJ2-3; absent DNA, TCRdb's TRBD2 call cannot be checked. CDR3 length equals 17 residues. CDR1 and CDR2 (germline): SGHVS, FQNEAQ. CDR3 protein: CASSSMTSGAITDTQYF.

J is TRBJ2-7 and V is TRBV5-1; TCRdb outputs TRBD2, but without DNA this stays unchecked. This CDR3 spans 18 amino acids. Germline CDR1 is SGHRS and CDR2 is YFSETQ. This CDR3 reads CASSWTPGLAGGQNEQYF.

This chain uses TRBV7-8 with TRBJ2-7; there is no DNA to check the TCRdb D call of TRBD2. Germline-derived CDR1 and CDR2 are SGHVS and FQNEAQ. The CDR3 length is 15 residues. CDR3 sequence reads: CASSPEDGQSYEQYF.

CDR3 region: CASSRAGTGANQPQHF. V usage is TRBV6-2 or TRBV6-3 and J usage is TRBJ1-5; TCRdb's D gene call, TRBD1, goes unchecked for lack of DNA. Germline CDR1 reads MNHEY; CDR2 reads SVGEGT. The CDR3 consists of 16 residues.